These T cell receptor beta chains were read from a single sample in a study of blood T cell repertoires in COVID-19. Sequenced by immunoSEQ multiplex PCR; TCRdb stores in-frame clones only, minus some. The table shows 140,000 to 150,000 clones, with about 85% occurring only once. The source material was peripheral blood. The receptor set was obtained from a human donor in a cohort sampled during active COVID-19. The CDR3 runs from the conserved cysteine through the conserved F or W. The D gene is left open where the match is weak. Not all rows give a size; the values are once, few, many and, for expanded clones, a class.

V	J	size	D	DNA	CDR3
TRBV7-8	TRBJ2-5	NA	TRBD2	TGTGCCAGCAGCAACCGAAGACGTAAAGCGGGGGGCATCGGGGAGACCCAGTACTTC	CASSNRRRKAGGIGETQYF
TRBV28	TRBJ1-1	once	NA	TGTGCCAGCAGGCCACCCGCACAGGGAATCACTGAAGCTTTCTTT	CASRPPAQGITEAFF
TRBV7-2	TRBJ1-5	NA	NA	TGTGCCAGCAGCTTAGGGCCGGAGAGCAATCAGCCCCAGCATTTT	CASSLGPESNQPQHF
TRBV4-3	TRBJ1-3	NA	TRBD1	TGCGCCAGCAGCCAAAGACCCCAAGCCGGGCTCTCAGGGGGGTCTGGAAACACCATATATTTT	CASSQRPQAGLSGGSGNTIYF
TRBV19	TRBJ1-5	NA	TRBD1	TGTGCCAGTAGTCCGGGACAGGGGGGAGGACCCCAGCATTTT	CASSPGQGGGPQHF
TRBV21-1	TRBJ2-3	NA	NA	TGTGCCAGCAGCACCGGACAGGGAATTACAGATACGCAGTATTTT	CASSTGQGITDTQYF
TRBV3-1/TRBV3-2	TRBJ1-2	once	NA	TGTGCCAGCAGCCAAGTAGGTGGGGGCCATGGCTACACCTTC	CASSQVGGGHGYTF
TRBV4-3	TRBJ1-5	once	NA	TGCGCCAGCAGCCAGGGGCTAGGGGATCAGCCCCAGCATTTT	CASSQGLGDQPQHF
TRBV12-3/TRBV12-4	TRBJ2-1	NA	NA	TGTGCCAGCAGTTTGAGGGGGAACAATGAGCAGTTCTTC	CASSLRGNNEQFF
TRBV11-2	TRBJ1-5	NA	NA	TGTGCCAGCAGCTTAGGCAGGGATGGCAATCAGCCCCAGCATTTT	CASSLGRDGNQPQHF
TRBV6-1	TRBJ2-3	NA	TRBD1	TGTGCCAGCAGTGAAACAGGGGGAGAGAGGACAGATACGCAGTATTTT	CASSETGGERTDTQYF
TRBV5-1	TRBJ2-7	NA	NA	TGCGCCAGCAGCCCCCCCGAGAACCATGACGAGCAGTACTTC	CASSPPENHDEQYF
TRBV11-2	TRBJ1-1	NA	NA	TGTGCCAGCAGCTTATACTCCTCCCGGGGATTGAATGAAGCTTTCTTT	CASSLYSSRGLNEAFF
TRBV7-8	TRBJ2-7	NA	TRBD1	TGTGCCAGCAGCTCTCGGACAGGGACGAGCGAGCAGTACTTC	CASSSRTGTSEQYF
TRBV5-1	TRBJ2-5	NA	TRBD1	TGCGCCAGCAGCCCCCGGGACAGGTGGGAGACCCAGTACTTC	CASSPRDRWETQYF
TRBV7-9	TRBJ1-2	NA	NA	TGTGCCAGCAGCTTAGAATACGAGAACTATGGCTACACCTTC	CASSLEYENYGYTF